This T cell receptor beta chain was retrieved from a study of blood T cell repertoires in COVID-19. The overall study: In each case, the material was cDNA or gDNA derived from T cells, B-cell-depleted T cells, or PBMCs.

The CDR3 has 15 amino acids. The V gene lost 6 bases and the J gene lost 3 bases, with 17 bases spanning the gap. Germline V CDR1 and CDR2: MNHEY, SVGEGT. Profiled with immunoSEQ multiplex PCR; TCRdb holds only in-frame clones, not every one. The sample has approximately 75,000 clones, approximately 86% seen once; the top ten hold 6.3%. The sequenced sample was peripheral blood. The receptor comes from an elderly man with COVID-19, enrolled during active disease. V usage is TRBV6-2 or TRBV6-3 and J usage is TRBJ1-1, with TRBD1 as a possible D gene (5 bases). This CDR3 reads CASSDRQWDDTEAFF. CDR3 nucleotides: TGTGCCAGCAGCGATCGACAGTGGGATGACACTGAAGCTTTCTTT.